Below, one T cell receptor (beta chain) is given with its context. Its antigen remains unknown. The CDR3 contains 16 residues. V trimming: 6 bases; J trimming: 0 bases; junction bases outside the gene matches: 7. Using a J-beta primer mix together with a sample-barcoded 5' primer, a second PCR was run for roughly 6 to 11 cycles. Each TCR beta cDNA got a 12-nucleotide random molecular identifier. TCRdb independently ran MiXCR on the 5' RACE reads; one entry per CDR3 protein. The data hold 1.2 million to 1.5 million distinct CDR3 sequences, with approximately 59% observed a single time. Investigators took around 10 milliliters of peripheral blood from every donor. The sample is drawn from a study of blood T cells in healthy people across ages. Study-level results: Unknown CMV status may confound age-related changes in expanded clones.

Sequencing was carried out using blood. The V gene is TRBV12-3 or TRBV12-4, the J gene TRBJ2-2; 7 bases are shared with TRBD1. The TCR was taken from a man between 18 and 35 years old in good health. DNA for the CDR3: TGTGCCAGCAGCTCCCGGGACAGATCGAACACCGGGGAGCTGTTTTTT. It encodes CASSSRDRSNTGELFF.